This is a list of T cell receptor beta chains from one sample in a study of identifying expanded T cells in peripheral blood. The table came from immunoSEQ multiplex PCR; TCRdb's copy has only in-frame clones and leaves some out. This sample has approximately 94,000 clones, with 75% to 90% found just once. Sequenced: blood. All receptors derive from a person aged 18 to 75 in good health. Each CDR3 is given with its conserved first and last residue. Fields, in order: CDR3 DNA, CDR3 protein, V gene, clone size, D gene, J gene. A D gene is named only where the DNA matches it firmly. Some rows mark clone size as missing; the rest say once, few, many or name a class of expanded clone.

TGTGCCAGCGGGACAGGGGACCCGAACACTGAAGCTTTCTTT,CASGTGDPNTEAFF,TRBV27,.,TRBD1,TRBJ1-1
TGTGCCACCAGCAGAGTCGGACAGGGTGAGACCCAGTACTTC,CATSRVGQGETQYF,TRBV15,.,TRBD1,TRBJ2-5
TGCGCCAGCAGCCAAGCAGCGTTGACTAGCGGGGCGGTGACGTCGAGAGAGACCCAGTACTTC,CASSQAALTSGAVTSRETQYF,TRBV4-1,.,TRBD2,TRBJ2-5
TGTGCCAGCAGAATACGGGATAACTATGGCTACACCTTC,CASRIRDNYGYTF,TRBV6-1,.,.,TRBJ1-2
TGTGCCTGGGGGGGACAGGGTAACCATGGCTACACCTTC,CAWGGQGNHGYTF,TRBV30,.,TRBD1,TRBJ1-2
TGTGCCAGTAAAAGCGAGGGGGGGCGGAACACTGAAGCTTTCTTT,CASKSEGGRNTEAFF,TRBV19,.,.,TRBJ1-1
TGTGCCAGCAGCCCCACACCGACAGGGTCTGAGGCCCAGTACTTC,CASSPTPTGSEAQYF,TRBV5-6,.,TRBD1,TRBJ2-5
TGTGCCAGCAGCTCCGTCAACGACAGGGGTACATTCAATGAGCAGTTCTTC,CASSSVNDRGTFNEQFF,TRBV7-9,.,TRBD1,TRBJ2-1
TGTGCCAGCAGCCAAGACAGGGGAGGGGACACTGAAGCTTTCTTT,CASSQDRGGDTEAFF,TRBV4-2,few,.,TRBJ1-1
TGTGCCAGTAGTATCCCTTTTGGGGGATTAGGTCAGCCCCAGCATTTT,CASSIPFGGLGQPQHF,TRBV19,.,.,TRBJ1-5
TGTGCCAGCAGTCTGGGACAGGGAAGGACCATATATTTT,CASSLGQGRTIYF,TRBV2,few,TRBD1,TRBJ1-3
TGTGCCAGCAAGCAAACTGGAAACACCATATATTTT,CASKQTGNTIYF,TRBV2,.,.,TRBJ1-3
TGTGCCAGCAGCCAAGATTATGACTATGGCTACACCTTC,CASSQDYDYGYTF,TRBV4-2,.,.,TRBJ1-2
TGTGCCAGCAGCTTAAGGACTAGCGGGAGTACCTACAATGAGCAGTTCTTC,CASSLRTSGSTYNEQFF,TRBV13,.,TRBD2,TRBJ2-1
TGTGCCAGCAGCTTGGCGTCGGCGAACACCGGGGAGCTGTTTTTT,CASSLASANTGELFF,TRBV5-5,.,.,TRBJ2-2
TGCGCCAGCAGCCCCTTAGGGACAGGGGCTTGGAACACTGAAGCTTTCTTT,CASSPLGTGAWNTEAFF,TRBV5-1,.,TRBD1,TRBJ1-1
TGTGCCAGCAGCCGGGGGGCAGGGGGCTTCAGTGGCTATGGCTACACCTTC,CASSRGAGGFSGYGYTF,TRBV14,.,TRBD1,TRBJ1-2
TGCGCCAGCAGCCCCGGGGGGACAGGGATTGGTGAGCAGTTCTTC,CASSPGGTGIGEQFF,TRBV5-1,.,TRBD1,TRBJ2-1
TGTGCCATCAGCGCGGACAGGGATAGCAATCAGCCCCAGCATTTT,CAISADRDSNQPQHF,TRBV10-3,.,TRBD1,TRBJ1-5
TGTGCCAGCAGCTTCAACGGGGGTTCGGAGACCCAGTACTTC,CASSFNGGSETQYF,TRBV7-3,once,.,TRBJ2-5
TGTGCCCTCTTGGGATTGGCAGTACCTAATGAAAAACTGTTTTTT,CALLGLAVPNEKLFF,TRBV30,.,.,TRBJ1-4
TGCAGTGCCCAGAACAATGAGCAGTTCTTC,CSAQNNEQFF,TRBV20-1,.,.,TRBJ2-1
TGCGCCAGCAGCATACAGGAAGGAGATACGCAGTATTTT,CASSIQEGDTQYF,TRBV5-1,.,.,TRBJ2-3
TGTGCCAGTAGTATCGGGCCCTACAATGAGCAGTTCTTC,CASSIGPYNEQFF,TRBV19,once,.,TRBJ2-1
TGCGCCAGCAGTCAGGGGTATCCCAACTATGGCTACACCTTC,CASSQGYPNYGYTF,TRBV5-1,once,.,TRBJ1-2
TGTGCCAGTAGTATCGACAGAGGGCTTAAACTGTTTTTT,CASSIDRGLKLFF,TRBV19,.,.,TRBJ1-4
TGTGCCAGCAGGAGTAGCGGGAGGGCCCAAGAGCAGTACTTC,CASRSSGRAQEQYF,TRBV6-5,.,TRBD2,TRBJ2-7
TGTGCCAGCAGCTTACACCCCCCCCTGGACAGACGTAACACCGGGGAGCTGTTTTTT,CASSLHPPLDRRNTGELFF,TRBV11-2,.,.,TRBJ2-2
TGCGCCAGCAGCTTAAGACAGGGGAACACTGAAGCTTTCTTT,CASSLRQGNTEAFF,TRBV5-1,few,TRBD1,TRBJ1-1
TGTGCCAGCAGCCCCCTAGCGAGGGAAGGGGGTTTT,CASSPLAREGGF,TRBV7-9,.,.,TRBJ2-3
TGCGCCAGCAGCTTGAGGACCGGGACCGGGAACACTGAAGCTTTCTTT,CASSLRTGTGNTEAFF,TRBV5-1,.,.,TRBJ1-1
TGTGCCAGTACGGAAGACAGCCGCAACTATGGCTACACCTTC,CASTEDSRNYGYTF,TRBV19,once,.,TRBJ1-2
TGTGCCAGCAGTAAGAGAACCCAACCTGGATGGCTTGGGCAAGAGACCCAGTACTTC,CASSKRTQPGWLGQETQYF,TRBV11-2,.,.,TRBJ2-5
TGTGCCAGCAGCCAAAGGTGGGGGACAGGGCCAGGGTCCTATAATTCACCCCTCCACTTT,CASSQRWGTGPGSYNSPLHF,TRBV14,.,TRBD1,TRBJ1-6
TGCGCCAGCAGCTTGGAACTAGGGCGGCGGACCCAGTACTTC,CASSLELGRRTQYF,TRBV5-1,once,.,TRBJ2-5
TGTGCCAGCAGCTTAAGAAGAGAGGGCGGGGAGCTGTTTTTT,CASSLRREGGELFF,TRBV7-7,.,.,TRBJ2-2
TGTGCCAGCAGCTCCGGACGGACGAACACTGAAGCTTTCTTT,CASSSGRTNTEAFF,TRBV13,.,.,TRBJ1-1
TGTGCCAGCAGCCCCCGCGAGGGGGCCTACAATGAGCAGTTCTTC,CASSPREGAYNEQFF,TRBV7-8,.,.,TRBJ2-1
TGTGCCTGGGAGACTAGCGGGAGTGTGGAGACCCAGTACTTC,CAWETSGSVETQYF,TRBV30,.,TRBD2,TRBJ2-5
TGTGCCAGCAGTGAGGGTGGGGTCGGGGGCTACACCTTC,CASSEGGVGGYTF,TRBV25-1,.,.,TRBJ1-2
TGTGCCAGCAGCTTAAATAGCAATCAGCCCCAGCATTTT,CASSLNSNQPQHF,TRBV7-2,.,.,TRBJ1-5
TGTGCTAGTTTCAGGGGGGGGATGGAAAACTATGGCTACACCTTC,CASFRGGMENYGYTF,TRBV12-5,once,TRBD1,TRBJ1-2
TGTGCCAGTAGTATCCGACAGAATCAAGAGACCCAGTACTTC,CASSIRQNQETQYF,TRBV19,.,.,TRBJ2-5
TGTGCCAGTAGTTTACAACCGGGTTTTAGTCTTCGCGAGCAGTACTTC,CASSLQPGFSLREQYF,TRBV6-5,.,.,TRBJ2-7
TGTGCCAGCAGCTTGGGTCGGGGAACCCAGTACTTC,CASSLGRGTQYF,TRBV5-6,.,.,TRBJ2-5
TGCGCCAGCAGCCAAGATCTGGACAGGGTCGTGAACACTGAAGCTTTCTTT,CASSQDLDRVVNTEAFF,TRBV4-3,.,TRBD1,TRBJ1-1
TGTGCCAGCAGCTCGGGACGGAACTATGGCTACACCTTC,CASSSGRNYGYTF,TRBV7-2,.,.,TRBJ1-2
TGTGCCAGCAGCCTTAACTATGGCTACACCTTC,CASSLNYGYTF,TRBV21-1,.,.,TRBJ1-2
TGTGCCAGCAGCTTGCAGGGACGTTATGACTATGGCTACACCTTC,CASSLQGRYDYGYTF,TRBV5-8,.,.,TRBJ1-2
TGTGCCAGCAGCTTAGTGCTGGGACAGCCGGGGACCGGGGAGCTGTTTTTT,CASSLVLGQPGTGELFF,TRBV7-3,.,TRBD1,TRBJ2-2
TGTGCCAGCAGTTACGATATAGGGAGCTCCTACAATGAGCAGTTCTTC,CASSYDIGSSYNEQFF,TRBV6-5,.,.,TRBJ2-1
TGTGCCAGCAGCCAAGATTTCCCCAGATTGAACACTGAAGCTTTCTTT,CASSQDFPRLNTEAFF,TRBV4-2,.,.,TRBJ1-1
TGCGCCAGCAGCACCCCGACAGGGGGGTCTGAGACCCAGTACTTC,CASSTPTGGSETQYF,TRBV5-1,.,TRBD1,TRBJ2-5
TGTGCCAGCGAAACAGGGAGAGGCTATGGCTACACCTTC,CASETGRGYGYTF,TRBV2,once,.,TRBJ1-2
TGCGCCAGCAGCTTGCTTCCCCCTGAGCAGTTCTTC,CASSLLPPEQFF,TRBV5-1,once,.,TRBJ2-1